Sequencing of this T cell receptor (beta chain) was carried out in a study of cytomegalovirus exposure and HLA in healthy donors (dated by TCRdb to about 2017). General notes on the study: In an earlier analysis of some 550 of the donors, 276 Gb of sequence data and some 100 million unique TCR beta sequences from 150 million to 200 million T cells were reported. The study combined high-throughput TCR immunosequencing, statistical association of individual TCRs with disease status, and machine learning to predict cytomegalovirus infection status. Every repertoire in the discovery cohort had been generated on one and the same sequencing platform. The study aimed to test whether signatures of past pathogen exposure could be identified by cataloging public T cell receptors. In a later genetic analysis, genome-wide SNP genotypes for about three fifths of the roughly 670 donors were used, and that subset was treated as a discovery cohort. On average, roughly 200,000 unique TCR beta nucleotide sequences were sequenced per donor among some 430 genotyped donors of the cohort, with about 17% of those sequences being non-productive. A separate validation cohort of over a hundred different subjects was used in addition to the approximately 700-subject first cohort. Donor age, sex, ethnicity and CMV serostatus were compiled alongside the repertoire data. In an earlier analysis of 587 of the donors, high-throughput TCR beta sequencing was used to judge whether each TCR beta V gene segment behaved as functional or pseudogenic. The number of donors typed differed by locus, with roughly 620-630 for A, B, C, DRB1 and DQB1, roughly 520 for DQA1, 600 to 610 for DPA1, and some 440 for DPB1. Because of strong linkage in the cohort, roughly five DR-DQ haplotypes were treated as single units for association and clustering. Among the roughly 400 genotyped donors, approximately 76% belonged to the genetic ancestry cluster associated with self-reported Caucasian donors. Roughly 300 gigabases of sequencing data and 75 million to 85 million unique TCR sequences made up an early release that covered over 550 HLA-typed donors. Using immunosequencing, the study profiled T cell repertoires from 550 to 750 subjects and related those repertoires to cytomegalovirus serostatus. Rather than using new phenotypic data, the later analysis identified candidate immune exposures from TCR beta sequences and from how often those sequences occurred across donors. To study patterns of TCR occurrence, a later analysis re-analyzed previously published TCR beta repertoires from around 700 donors and added high-resolution HLA genotyping. Class I and class II HLA loci were covered by the typing at four-digit resolution.

The library was built by means of the immunoSEQ multiplex PCR assay. For the multiplex PCR, a mixture combining 60 forward primers for TCR Vbeta segments and 13 reverse primers for TCR Jbeta segments was used. The CDR3 region of rearranged TCR beta genes was amplified from genomic DNA by a multiplex PCR assay. The amplified TCR beta libraries were sequenced on the Illumina HiSeq System as 87-base-pair reads. The original methods were these. Across the 600 to 700 repertoires, a later analysis counted roughly 77 million unique TCR beta chains, 8.5 million to 12 million of which were shared by at least two donors. Raw reads were error-corrected and collapsed into unique sequences by a nearest-neighbor algorithm in which closely related sequences were merged to remove PCR and sequencing errors. V, D and J gene segments were assigned by aligning CDR3 sequences to IMGT reference sequences. For a sequence to be retained, a match of at least six nucleotides was required to both a V gene segment and a J gene segment. Rearrangements were classified as productive when the CDR3 lacked stop codons and remained in frame with V and J, and all other rearrangements were classified as non-productive. CDR3 was defined according to IMGT convention as the region running from the second conserved V-encoded cysteine to the conserved J-encoded phenylalanine. Sequences without an unambiguous match to a single V gene segment were excluded from the earlier analysis of a few hundred of the donors. An earlier analysis of 587 of the donors called V segments functional above 56.7% productive rearrangements and segregating when the between-donor standard deviation exceeded 5%. A statistical classification framework was built for diagnosing cytomegalovirus status from the catalog of TCR beta chain sequences. A later analysis assigned V and J genes by comparing TCR nucleotide sequences with IMGT/GENE-DB human TR gene sequences. In a later analysis, CDR3 sequences and most-parsimonious VDJ recombination scenarios were assigned using the TCRdist pipeline. In a later analysis, each TCR beta chain was defined by its CDR3 amino acid sequence together with its V-gene family, and reads without a unique V-gene family were excluded. As a way to deal with suspected cross-contamination and a sequencing artifact, a later analysis dropped under 600 nucleotide sequences that were highly shared and had low generation probability. In a later analysis, a clonal expansion index was calculated for each public chain from normalized within-repertoire ranks of inferred template counts. In a later analysis, generation probabilities were computed with a VDJ recombination model fitted to out-of-frame rearrangements, and the resulting probabilities were checked against IGoR. In a later analysis, hypergeometric tests were used to score TCR-TCR, TCR-HLA and TCR-CMV co-occurrence, with a repertoire-size bias correction applied to TCR pairs. To estimate false discovery rates, a later analysis permuted the HLA or CMV assignments 20 times. In a later analysis, co-occurring TCRs were grouped using DBSCAN, and TCRdist sequence similarity was added for clustering within HLA-allele-positive subsets. Repertoires with fewer than 30,000 or more than 120,000 public chains were left out of co-occurrence clustering, as were five repertoires with anomalous nucleotide sharing. This immuneACCESS table, as held by TCRdb, lists in-frame sequences with V and J called but not all clones. Of the missing ones, under half trace to an unresolved V gene in checked studies; the others have no known cause. Clone size and the V and J calls come from that table; the DNA yielded D and trimming. The sample table contains roughly 230,000 clones; only one count was recorded for 78% of them. Clones ranked in the top ten supply approximately 0.47% of the sample.

The CDR3 covers 16 residues, taking in both the cysteine and the phenylalanine. Just CDR3 DNA is preserved here, 48 bases in frame from base 1. In total, approximately 690 healthy bone marrow donors made up the cohort. At the time of sampling, all cohort members were nominally healthy, though unrecorded immune exposures were likely present. The donor tested CMV seronegative and was one of the 352 seronegative cohort members. A peripheral blood sample was provided by each donor, and peripheral blood mononuclear cells were used for TCR beta sequencing. The Qiagen DNeasy Blood Extraction Kit was used to extract genomic DNA from the blood cell samples. As for this clone: Its antigen remains undetermined. There are no base qualities to consult, and no much larger clone falls within one base.

Study-wide conclusions, independent of this receptor: Broadly in line with IMGT annotations, most TCR beta V segments showed up in productive rearrangements about 87% or about 30% of the time in an earlier analysis of 450 to 600 of the donors. Only TCR beta chains were sequenced in this cohort, and the absence of alpha or paired-chain data limited detectable features. According to a later genetic analysis, donors in an Asian-associated ancestry cluster had fewer N-insertions in productive TCRs than the approximately 630-donor mean. The authors suggested that the approach could potentially be extended to other disease states and immunological phenotypes. While some public TCRs were present in many individuals, most TCR sequences turned up only very rarely across donors. In a later analysis, the rate of TCR association differed among HLA loci, with DRB1 alleles having the most associated TCRs and HLA-C alleles having the fewest. Immune exposure information for the cohort was limited to CMV serostatus. The sequencing pipeline was judged likely to have produced a cluster of highly shared sequence variants as a technical artifact. In both the original and validation cohorts, the classifier was reported to diagnose cytomegalovirus status with high specificity and sensitivity. Assigning TCR associations to individual alleles was difficult when HLA alleles, especially DR and DQ, strongly co-occurred. A further reported finding was that TCR beta sequences accurately predicted the HLA-A and HLA-B alleles for most subjects in the first cohort. In the study, 150 to 200 TCR beta chains were listed as associated with cytomegalovirus. Because HLA typing was missing for some donors at each locus, association tests included only the typed subset. A few of the identified cytomegalovirus-associated TCR beta chains were confirmed in vitro to be specific for cytomegalovirus antigens. Because counts were too low, more than 15 rarely observed V segments, including chromosome 9 orphons, were excluded from the earlier analysis of 587 of the donors. At a false discovery rate of 0.05, a later analysis linked around 17,000 TCR beta sequences to specific HLA alleles. In a later analysis, HLA-associated TCR beta chains showed more clonal expansion and lower generation probabilities than non-associated chains that were equally common. The 87-base-pair reads could not distinguish some IMGT-functional V segments, including TRBV6-2 and TRBV6-3, so those segments were excluded. Linkage disequilibrium might explain the correlated functional status among segregating V segments, but an unknown experimental factor could not be ruled out. In a later analysis, several top co-occurrence clusters were reported to appear linked to parvovirus B19, influenza, CMV and Epstein-Barr virus. An association between a missense DCLRE1C variant and V-gene and J-gene trimming of TCR beta chains was found in a later genetic analysis and replicated in an independent cohort. Presence/absence analyses assumed roughly uniform sequencing depth across donors, an assumption that may not hold. Most CMV-associated TCR beta chains appeared to be HLA-restricted in a later analysis, and the HLA associations seemed to be driven largely by CMV exposure.

Sequencing was performed on PBMCs. The TCR originated in a boy under 18 in good health and CMV-seronegative. In this chain, TRBV21-1 is recombined with TRBJ1-5; TRBD1, the table's D call, lacks a check against the DNA. TRBV21-1 is an annotated pseudogene. The base sequence is TGTGCCAGCAGCAAAAAAGGTAGACAGGGTCCTCAGCCCCAGCATTTT. It specifies CASSKKGRQGPQPQHF.